These 32 T cell receptor beta chains originate from one sample sequenced in a study of neurological immune-mediated disorders. Each CDR3 protein is one row after TCRdb ran MiXCR on the 5' RACE reads. The sample shows 40,000 or so distinct CDR3 sequences, over 2% of them seen only once. Sequenced sample: PBMCs. These receptors were obtained from a man aged 45-60 years with multiple sclerosis.

The V call is TRBV18, the J call TRBJ2-7; D might be TRBD2 (5 bases). Germline CDR1 is KGHSH and CDR2 is LQKENI. This CDR3 region has 14 residues. The V and J ends lost 5 bases and 2 bases respectively, with 13 bases between them. This chain's CDR3 is CASSSRERTYEQYF. CDR3 DNA: TGTGCCAGCTCATCCCGGGAAAGAACCTACGAGCAGTACTTC. Complete variable domain (other parts from reference TRBV18 and TRBJ2-7): NAGVMQNPRHLVRRRGQEARLRCSPMKGHSHVYWYRQLPEEGLKFMVYLQKENIIDESGMPKERFSAEFPKEGPSILRIQQVVRGDSAAYFCASSSRERTYEQYFGPGTRLTVT.

The chain combines TRBV7-2 with TRBJ1-1, with TRBD1 as a possible D gene (5 bases). Trimming shortened V by 1 base and J by 5 bases, and 14 bases separated the two germline ends. Per the germline V gene, CDR1 is SGHTA and CDR2 is FQGNSA. This CDR3 is 15 amino acids long. The chain's CDR3 is CASSLVRGGKTEAFF. DNA of the CDR3: TGTGCCAGCAGCTTAGTTAGGGGAGGGAAAACTGAAGCTTTCTTT. Variable domain in full (rest from reference TRBV7-2 and TRBJ1-1): GAGVSQSPSNKVTEKGKDVELRCDPISGHTALYWYRQSLGQGLEFLIYFQGNSAPDKSGLPSDRFSAERTGGSVSTLTIQRTQQEDSAVYLCASSLVRGGKTEAFFGQGTRLTVV.

This clonotype was counted at least ten times. The gene calls are TRBV4-2 and TRBJ1-1; D is possibly TRBD1 (5 bases). V shed 0 bases and J shed 4 bases, with 12 bases lying between them. CDR3 length: 15 amino acids. Germline CDR1 LGHNA, CDR2 YNFKEQ. As DNA, the CDR3 is TGTGCCAGCAGCCAAGAGGAACAGGTTGGCACTGAAGCTTTCTTT. Translating it yields CASSQEEQVGTEAFF.

This clonotype was observed many times. The rearrangement joins TRBV7-9 to TRBJ1-2; the D is unclear. CDR3 size: 13 residues. V gave up 1 base and J gave up 6 bases, with 9 bases separating them. Germline lookup yields CDR1 SEHNR and CDR2 FQNEAQ (reference sequence). The CDR3 sequence is CASSLGEGNGYTF. DNA for the CDR3: TGTGCCAGCAGCTTAGGGGAAGGGAATGGCTACACCTTC.

The sample holds many counts of this clonotype. The V call is TRBV5-1, the J call TRBJ2-5; 7 positions agree with TRBD1. V was pared by 0 bases and J by 4 bases, with 9 bases of the junction left unmatched. From germline, CDR1 is SGHRS and CDR2 YFSETQ. The CDR3 loop spans 16 amino acids. Here the CDR3 DNA reads TGCGCCAGCAGCTTGGAATTGACAGGGTCGGGAGAGACCCAGTACTTC. Encoded protein: CASSLELTGSGETQYF.

Comment on this clonotype: Being one base from a much bigger clone, this may be a read error. The chain combines TRBV5-1 with TRBJ1-1; D unclear. V was trimmed by 2 bases and J by 1 base, leaving 6 bases between them. Germline V gene data show CDR1 as SGHRS and CDR2 as YFSETQ. This CDR3 spans 13 amino acids. CDR3 region: CASSFRKNTEAFF. The CDR3 DNA reads as TGCGCCAGCAGCTTCCGAAAGAACACTGAAGCTTTCTTT.

This clonotype was seen ten or more times. The chain combines TRBV20-1 with TRBJ2-1; 8 nucleotides match TRBD2. After removal of 6 bases from V and 6 bases from J, the junction contained 7 bases not matched to a gene. This CDR3 has 13 residues. Germline V gene lookup returns CDR1 DFQATT and CDR2 SNEGSKA (reference sequence). The CDR3 DNA sequence: TGCAGTGCCCCCGGGCGGGGGGCCAATGAGCAGTTCTTC. Its translation: CSAPGRGANEQFF.

There are a few counts of this clonotype. This chain joins TRBV4-2 and TRBJ1-1, with D perhaps TRBD1 (5 bases). CDR1 and CDR2 (germline): LGHNA, YNFKEQ. V lost 5 bases, J lost 1 base, and 14 bases lay in between. There are 15 residues in the CDR3. CDR3 in DNA: TGTGCCAGCAGCGAAGGGGAAAGGGAGAACACTGAAGCTTTCTTT. It is translated as CASSEGERENTEAFF.

This clonotype was seen ten or more times. At one boundary the junction diverges from the germline segment, which might be a read error. The rearrangement uses TRBV20-1 and TRBJ1-6; possibly TRBD1 for D (5 bases). This CDR3 is 13 amino acids long. In germline, CDR1 is DFQATT, CDR2 SNEGSKA (reference sequence). The CDR3 bases are TGCAGTGCTAGAGACCTCAGGGATTCACCCCTCAACTTT. Translated: CSARDLRDSPLNF.

This clonotype was observed at least ten times. The gene calls are TRBV9 and TRBJ2-7; D gene ambiguous. CDR3 size: 14 residues. CDR1 is SGDLS and CDR2 is YYNGEE in the germline V gene. V was cut by 3 bases and J by 5 bases, with 15 bases left in between. In DNA form, the CDR3 reads TGTGCCAGCAGCGCCAACGGTCTCCTCCACGAGCAGTACTTC. Its protein is CASSANGLLHEQYF.

This clonotype showed up many times. This chain uses TRBV9 with TRBJ2-7; 7 bases agree with TRBD1. Germline V gene data show CDR1 as SGDLS and CDR2 as YYNGEE. The CDR3 has 14 residues. Trimming cost V 0 bases and J 3 bases; bases outside gene matches: 3. CDR3 residues: CASSVAPGGYEQYF. CDR3 sequence (DNA): TGTGCCAGCAGCGTAGCTCCAGGGGGCTACGAGCAGTACTTC. The full variable domain, in which reference TRBV9 and TRBJ2-7 provide the parts outside the CDR3, is DSGVTQTPKHLITATGQRVTLRCSPRSGDLSVYWYQQSLDQGLQFLIQYYNGEERAKGNILERFSAQQFPDLHSELNLSSLELGDSALYFCASSVAPGGYEQYFGPGTRLTVT.

This clonotype was counted many times. CDR3 nucleotides: TGTGCCACCAGCCTCTGGACTAGCGGGGGGGCCGAGCAGTACTTC. Translated, it gives CATSLWTSGGAEQYF. The chain employs TRBV15 and TRBJ2-7, with TRBD2 matching over 15 bases. The germline V gene has CDR1 LNHNV and CDR2 YYDKDF (reference sequence). V lost 5 bases and J lost 6; bases outside the gene matches: 5. CDR3 size: 15 residues.

This clonotype was observed many times. The rearrangement joins TRBV5-1 to TRBJ1-1; D remains ambiguous. Trimming took off 3 bases at V and 2 bases at J, with 8 bases between the two ends. Per germline, CDR1 SGHRS and CDR2 YFSETQ. The CDR3 contains 13 residues. CDR3 DNA: TGCGCCAGCAGCTCTGGGAGTAACACTGAAGCTTTCTTT. Residues: CASSSGSNTEAFF.

Ten or more counts support this clonotype. J is TRBJ1-1 and V is TRBV15; no clear D gene. There are 14 residues in the CDR3. Germline CDR1 reads LNHNV; CDR2 reads YYDKDF (reference sequence). V was cut by 0 bases and J by 5 bases, with 10 bases left in between. CDR3 in DNA: TGTGCCACCAGCAGAGATAAGTCCGGGACTGAAGCTTTCTTT. Its protein product is CATSRDKSGTEAFF.

The table lists this clonotype with many counts. The chain has TRBV6-2 or TRBV6-3 and TRBJ2-1, with TRBD1 as a possible D gene (6 bases). The CDR3 has 17 residues. Germline CDR1 is MNHEY and CDR2 is SVGEGT. V gave up 2 bases and J gave up 0 bases, with 14 bases separating them. This CDR3 is CASSYRPDSGSYNEQFF. CDR3 in DNA: TGTGCCAGCAGTTACAGGCCGGACAGCGGCTCCTACAATGAGCAGTTCTTC.

A remark on this clonotype: A single base separates this from a much larger clone, so it may be a read error. The V call is TRBV6-6, the J call TRBJ1-2; D is possibly TRBD1 (5 bases). Trimming left V 6 bases short and J 6 bases short, with 14 bases between. Germline loops: CDR1 MNHNY, CDR2 SVGAGI (reference sequence). The CDR3 runs 13 residues. The CDR3 sequence: CASSPGTANGYTF. The CDR3 DNA reads as TGTGCCAGCAGCCCGGGGACTGCTAATGGCTACACCTTC.

There are many counts of this clonotype. The chain is built from TRBV20-1 and TRBJ2-1; TRBD2 matches at 10 bases. Germline CDR1 is DFQATT and CDR2 is SNEGSKA (reference sequence). This CDR3 is built from 15 residues. This CDR3 is CSVDQGLALYNEQFF. In DNA, the CDR3 is TGCAGCGTAGACCAGGGACTAGCGCTATACAATGAGCAGTTCTTC.

This clonotype appeared many times. The rearrangement uses TRBV7-3 and TRBJ2-1, with D perhaps matching TRBD1 (6 bases). Germline V gene data show CDR1 as SGHTA and CDR2 as FQGTGA. The V end was cut by 0 bases, the J end by 6 bases, with 12 bases between. The CDR3 is 15 amino acids. CDR3 residues: CASSLTTGPTNEQFF. In nucleotides, the CDR3 is TGTGCCAGCAGCTTAACTACAGGGCCCACCAATGAGCAGTTCTTC. Full variable domain (missing parts from reference TRBV7-3 and TRBJ2-1): GAGVSQTPSNKVTEKGKYVELRCDPISGHTALYWYRQSLGQGPEFLIYFQGTGAADDSGLPNDRFFAVRPEGSVSTLKIQRTERGDSAVYLCASSLTTGPTNEQFFGPGTRLTVL.

This clonotype was recorded many times. The chain links TRBV20-1 to TRBJ2-5, with 12 nucleotides matching TRBD2. Germline V gene lookup returns CDR1 DFQATT and CDR2 SNEGSKA (reference sequence). The ends lost 3 bases at V and 5 bases at J; junction bases unmatched: 7. This CDR3 has 15 residues. The CDR3 bases are TGCAGTGCTAGTGCTAGCGGGGGGGCGTTTGAGACCCAGTACTTC. As protein: CSASASGGAFETQYF.

This clonotype was recorded many times. This chain links TRBV7-3 with TRBJ1-5, with D perhaps TRBD1 (5 bases). Germline CDR1 is SGHTA and CDR2 is FQGTGA. The V gene lost 5 bases and the J gene lost 2 bases, with 7 bases spanning the gap. This CDR3 is 13 amino acids long. The CDR3 loop is CASSQQGNQPQHF. Written as DNA, the CDR3 is TGTGCCAGCAGCCAACAGGGCAATCAGCCCCAGCATTTT.

This clonotype came up a few times. Likely a read error: the CDR3 ends without its conserved phenylalanine or tryptophan. This sequence joins TRBV10-3 and TRBJ2-7; D call uncertain. Germline V gene data show CDR1 as ENHRY and CDR2 as SYGVKD. The CDR3 runs to 13 residues. The V end was cut by 3 bases, the J end by 4 bases, with 10 bases between. The CDR3 loop is CAISDSQTYEQYN. The CDR3 bases are TGTGCCATCAGTGATAGTCAGACTTACGAGCAGTACAAC.

This clonotype was picked up many times. The gene calls are TRBV12-3 or TRBV12-4 and TRBJ2-3; 14 bases are shared with TRBD2. The V and J ends lost 4 bases and 5 bases, in that order; junction bases with no gene match: 8. This CDR3 has 17 residues. The CDR3 nucleotides are TGTGCCAGCAGTTCCTGGACTAGCGGGGGGAGCGAAGATACGCAGTATTTT. Protein: CASSSWTSGGSEDTQYF.

This clonotype was detected many times. V and J are TRBV28 and TRBJ2-1; weak D call: TRBD2 (7 bases). V lost 2 bases, J lost 8 bases, and 16 bases lay in between. Germline CDR1 and CDR2: MDHEN and SYDVKM. CDR3 length: 15 amino acids. The CDR3 here is CASSLIGGRQDEQFF. In nucleotides, the CDR3 is TGTGCCAGCAGTTTAATCGGGGGGCGACAAGATGAGCAGTTCTTC. The full variable domain, rest sourced from reference TRBV28 and TRBJ2-1, is DVKVTQSSRYLVKRTGEKVFLECVQDMDHENMFWYRQDPGLGLRLIYFSYDVKMKEKGDIPEGYSVSREKKERFSLILESASTNQTSMYLCASSLIGGRQDEQFFGPGTRLTVL.

This clonotype has a count of ten or more. V usage is TRBV19 and J usage is TRBJ1-1; D ambiguous. Deletions cut 0 bases from V and 1 base from J, with 18 bases between. CDR1 LNHDA and CDR2 SQIVND come from the germline V gene (reference sequence). There are 18 residues in the CDR3. CDR3 loop: CASSIEVVDASGNTEAFF. For the CDR3, the DNA is TGTGCCAGTAGTATAGAAGTCGTAGACGCCTCAGGGAACACTGAAGCTTTCTTT.

This clonotype was seen many times. The chain recombines TRBV7-2 with TRBJ2-4; D perhaps matches TRBD1 (6 bases). Trimming pared 4 bases from V and 7 bases from J, leaving 20 bases between. The CDR3 loop spans 16 amino acids. From germline, CDR1 is SGHTA and CDR2 FQGNSA. The CDR3 spells CASSSQRTARSNIQYF. CDR3 bases: TGTGCCAGCAGCTCTCAGCGGACAGCCAGAAGTAACATTCAGTACTTC.

This clonotype was recorded at least ten times. The chain has TRBV20-1 and TRBJ1-5; D is uncertain. The CDR3 has 15 amino acids. Trimming left V 0 bases short and J 5 bases short, with 14 bases between. CDR1 and CDR2 from the germline V gene are DFQATT and SNEGSKA (reference sequence). Here the CDR3 reads CSARDVQDWDQPQHF. The CDR3 DNA reads as TGCAGTGCTAGAGATGTTCAGGATTGGGATCAGCCCCAGCATTTT.

Ten or more counts support this clonotype. The chain has TRBV7-9 and TRBJ2-2; D possibly corresponds to TRBD1 (6 bases). V lost 8 bases and J 6 bases, leaving 16 bases between the germline ends. CDR1 and CDR2 (germline): SEHNR, FQNEAQ (reference sequence). CDR3 length equals 14 residues. The CDR3 sequence: CASGSRGRAGELFF. The CDR3 DNA reads TGTGCCAGCGGTAGCAGGGGTCGTGCCGGGGAGCTGTTTTTT.

Many counts were recorded for this clonotype. J is TRBJ1-2 and V is TRBV2; D uncertain. Germline CDR1 and CDR2: SNHLY and FYNNEI. V lost 0 bases, J lost 4 bases, and 6 bases lay in between. The CDR3 totals 13 residues. The CDR3 region has the DNA TGTGCCAGCAGTGAAGCGGACCTCTATGGCTACACCTTC. Its translation is CASSEADLYGYTF.

There are many counts of this clonotype. The chain combines TRBV7-2 with TRBJ1-2; D might be TRBD1 (5 bases). V lost 4 bases to trimming and J lost 3 bases, with 9 bases between them. Germline CDR1 reads SGHTA; CDR2 reads FQGNSA. This CDR3 comprises 13 residues. CDR3: CASSSDTYYGYTF. CDR3 nucleotides: TGTGCCAGCAGCTCGGACACCTACTATGGCTACACCTTC.

Many counts were recorded for this clonotype. V is TRBV20-1 and J is TRBJ1-1; the match to TRBD1 covers 11 bases. The CDR3 consists of 11 residues. CDR1 and CDR2 (germline): DFQATT, SNEGSKA (reference sequence). V was clipped by 6 bases and J by 12 bases; unmatched bases: 6. This CDR3 is CSAQDRGRSFF. For the CDR3, the DNA is TGCAGTGCGCAGGACAGGGGGCGGTCTTTCTTT.

By share of the sample, this clonotype is medium-sized (0.01 to 0.1%). V gene TRBV5-6 combines with J gene TRBJ2-5; TRBD1 might be the D (6 bases). The CDR3 runs 14 residues. CDR1 is SGHDT and CDR2 is YYEEEE in the germline V gene. Trimming shortened V by 4 bases and J by 5 bases, and 15 bases separated the two germline ends. The CDR3 DNA reads TGTGCCAGCAGCCAATACAACAGGGTGGAGACCCAGTACTTC. This translates into CASSQYNRVETQYF.

This clonotype was detected many times. The chain couples TRBV5-1 to TRBJ2-1; 7 bases line up with TRBD2. From germline, CDR1 is SGHRS and CDR2 YFSETQ. The CDR3 extends over 14 amino acids. J was trimmed by 3 bases and V by 2 bases; bases with no gene match: 2. The CDR3 here is CASSFGGGYNEQFF. CDR3 DNA sequence: TGCGCCAGCAGCTTTGGCGGGGGCTACAATGAGCAGTTCTTC.